This T cell receptor beta chain originates from a study of control samples from healthy donors and cancer patients. Using immunoSEQ multiplex PCR, the repertoire was profiled, and TCRdb retains in-frame clones only, with some absent. The data show around 110,000 clones, with 75% to 90% seen just once and 1% to 1.4% held by the top ten. Germline CDR1 ENHRY, CDR2 SYGVKD. CDR3 length equals 15 residues. V lost 3 bases and J lost 4; bases outside the gene matches: 7. The receptor was derived from a woman in her forties or fifties with colorectal cancer. The chain has TRBV10-3 and TRBJ2-7, with 9 bases aligning to TRBD2. Sequenced sample: PBMCs. CDR3 in DNA: TGTGCCATCAGTGACTCGCGGGAGGGTGCTTACGAGCAGTACTTC. Its translation is CAISDSREGAYEQYF.